Reported below is one T cell receptor (beta chain). Its antigen is currently unknown. Genes and germline come from the mouse. Sequencing ends 4 residues short of the CDR3 end; the germline J gene provides the rest. The data derive from a study of CD8+ T cells in alopecia areata. Looking at the study overall: Female C3H/HeJ mice aged about 6-11 weeks received skin from approximately 6-13-month-old C3H/HeJ donors with spontaneous alopecia. Study-level points and caveats: Clonality exceeded that of normal scalp in lesional scalp, most notably in alopecia totalis/universalis. Normal-skin resident alphabeta T cells also appear among scalp sample sequences. Possibly because of HLA-related factors, TCR sharing was less clear across patients than in mice.

Extracted from the samples, RNA was reverse transcribed into cDNA to serve as the sequencing template. The method was immunoSEQ multiplex PCR; TCRdb's version includes in-frame clones alone and lacks a portion of them. The profile covers about 270,000 clones, none occurring a single time. It was with CD4, CD8alpha, NKG2D, NKG2ACE and other markers that pooled cutaneous lymph node cells were sorted. The V gene's germline CDR1 is NSQYPW and CDR2 LRSPGD (reference sequence). This CDR3 spans 16 amino acids. The V segment lost 7 bases and the J segment 2 bases; nucleotides outside the gene matches: 8. This receptor was taken from a C3H/HeJ mouse with alopecia areata. Strain MHC haplotype: H2-k. The sample consisted of CD4+ T cells sorted from a lymph node. The chain links TRBV1 to TRBJ2-1; 10 positions agree with TRBD2. CDR3: CTCTGGWGGDYAEQFF. The part of the CDR3 DNA that was read is TGCACCTGCACCGGGGGCTGGGGGGGCGACTATGCT.